This T cell receptor beta chain was observed in a study of T-cell memory formation after mild COVID-19. Study details: In these data, TCR clusters were largely donor specific.

From 5'RACE with constant-segment primers came TCR alpha and TCR beta cDNA libraries that carried sample barcodes and UMIs. TCRdb re-called the 5' RACE reads through MiXCR, storing one row per CDR3 protein. The table records roughly 580,000 distinct CDR3 sequences, about a sixth of them present only once. Comments on this clonotype: The antigen remains unidentified.

Study outcomes and limitations: Contracting clones, day 15 to 85, had balanced CD4/CD8, and later expanders favored CD4+. Most CD4+ clones that shrank were in CM and EM, while CD8+ ones turned up in EMRA.

Germline V CDR1 and CDR2: KGHSY, FQNENV. This CDR3 has 17 amino acids. Trimming removed 2 bases at V and 1 base at J, with 18 bases between. V gene TRBV16 combines with J gene TRBJ2-7; D perhaps matches TRBD2 (5 bases). The clonotype was recovered from an adult woman who had mild COVID-19 (a few samples of this study predate the infection). Cell type and time point are not known. The sequenced sample consisted of PBMCs or a T cell subset sorted from them (not recorded which). The CDR3 DNA reads TGTGCCAGCAGCCAAGGGAGTCTGAACCTGGAATCCTACGAGCAGTACTTC. Residues: CASSQGSLNLESYEQYF.